The entry below gives a single T cell receptor (beta chain) sequence along with its context. As yet, its antigen is unknown. Trimming at V came to 6 bases and at J to 1 base, leaving 5 bases not matched to a gene. From germline, CDR1 is ENHRY and CDR2 SYGVKD. This CDR3 has 14 residues. TCRdb reprocessed the reads via MiXCR and lists one record per CDR3 protein. The repertoire consists of about 530,000 distinct CDR3 sequences, with about 26% occurring once and the leading ten covering approximately 13%. This entry is derived from a study of T cell repertoires in cytomegalovirus infection. Whole-study context: It can be stated that public TCR beta signatures indicated CMV infection as well as a matching HLA type. Study-wide results and limits: Summed frequency of shared TCR beta families picked out CMV carriers who also had the relevant HLA. Across the ex vivo response, the dominant clonotypes were HLA-C-restricted CMV-specific TCR beta clonotypes.

The specimen sequenced was PBMCs. V and J are TRBV10-3 and TRBJ2-7; 8 bases align to TRBD1. This sequence was found in a human donor in good health (CMV status not recorded). Some clones in this sample may be carry-over from other donors' samples. CDR3 nucleotides: TGTGCCATCAGGGGACAGGCCCAATCCTACGAGCAGTACTTC. It yields the protein CAIRGQAQSYEQYF.